The 27 T cell receptor beta chains below all came from one sample that was sequenced in a study of long-term antiretroviral therapy in people with HIV. Samples were assayed with immunoSEQ v3.0 at survey level. TCRdb's table, derived via immunoSEQ multiplex PCR, lists solely in-frame clones and lacks some. Here the sample spans tens of thousands of clones, roughly 82% being singletons. The sequencing here drew on unsorted PBMCs, taken 3 years after starting antiretroviral therapy. The receptors shown here come from a man between 50 and 59 years old with HIV.

The V call is TRBV9, the J call TRBJ2-7, with 7 bases identical to TRBD2. The CDR3 has 14 residues. J was trimmed by 3 bases and V by 2 bases; bases with no gene match: 5. Germline CDR1 reads SGDLS; CDR2 reads YYNGEE. This CDR3 reads CASSVGGSGYEQYF. Written as DNA, the CDR3 is TGTGCCAGCAGCGTGGGAGGGTCCGGCTACGAGCAGTACTTC.

The chain carries TRBV28 and TRBJ1-1; D is possibly TRBD1 (5 bases). The CDR3 sequence is 13 residues long. In germline, CDR1 is MDHEN, CDR2 SYDVKM. V gave up 6 bases and J gave up 7 bases, with 15 bases separating them. The CDR3 is CASRPSGILEAFF. CDR3 sequence (DNA): TGTGCCAGCAGACCTTCAGGGATACTTGAAGCTTTCTTT.

This clone came up once. The J gene is TRBJ1-4, the V gene TRBV2, with a possible D match to TRBD1 (5 bases). V lost 5 bases, J lost 3 bases, and 13 bases lay in between. The CDR3 totals 15 residues. Germline lookup yields CDR1 SNHLY and CDR2 FYNNEI. As DNA, the CDR3 is TGTGCCAGCAGTTTCGGGGCGGCGGCTAATGAAAAACTGTTTTTT. Protein: CASSFGAAANEKLFF.

This clone appeared a single time. This sequence joins TRBV11-2 and TRBJ1-2, with D unresolved. The CDR3 spans 12 residues. V was shortened by 11 bases and J by 1 base, with 11 bases between the two germline ends. Germline V gene data show CDR1 as SGHAT and CDR2 as FQNNGV. The CDR3 bases are TGTGCCTCGGGAGGGTTTAACTATGGCTACACCTTC. Translated: CASGGFNYGYTF.

The CDR3 coding sequence is TGCAGCGTTGAAGATAGCGGGGAATCCTACGAGCAGTACTTC. Residues: CSVEDSGESYEQYF. The V gene is TRBV29-1, the J gene TRBJ2-7; TRBD2 aligns across 8 bases. V dropped 0 bases and J dropped 1; count of bases not matched to a gene: 2. This CDR3 is 14 amino acids long. Germline V gene sequence: CDR1 SQVTM, CDR2 ANQGSEA.

The chain carries TRBV7-2 and TRBJ1-2; unclear D gene. The CDR3 loop spans 12 amino acids. The V end was cut by 2 bases, the J end by 8 bases, with 9 bases between. Germline V CDR1 and CDR2: SGHTA, FQGNSA. CDR3 sequence reads: CASSLTGWGYTF. The CDR3 nucleotides are TGTGCCAGCAGCTTAACCGGTTGGGGCTACACCTTC. Variable domain in full (rest from reference TRBV7-2 and TRBJ1-2): GAGVSQSPSNKVTEKGKDVELRCDPISGHTALYWYRQSLGQGLEFLIYFQGNSAPDKSGLPSDRFSAERTGGSVSTLTIQRTQQEDSAVYLCASSLTGWGYTFGSGTRLTVV.

The chain recombines TRBV6-5 with TRBJ1-2; TRBD1 might be the D (5 bases). The CDR3 contains 13 residues. Trimming took 5 bases from V and 4 from J, leaving 11 bases between them. The germline V gene encodes CDR1 MNHEY and CDR2 SVGAGI. CDR3 loop: CASSLDSPYGYTF. Written as DNA, the CDR3 is TGTGCCAGCAGTCTCGACAGTCCCTATGGCTACACCTTC.

Only one count was recorded for this clone. The V and J genes are TRBV19 and TRBJ2-2; 7 nucleotides align to TRBD1. Germline CDR1 and CDR2: LNHDA and SQIVND (reference sequence). The trim removed 5 bases at V and 7 bases at J, leaving 10 bases unmatched. This CDR3 has 15 residues. For the CDR3, the DNA is TGTGCCAGTAGTGGCTACAGGGGCGCCTTCGGGGAGCTGTTTTTT. As protein: CASSGYRGAFGELFF.

The chain combines TRBV25-1 with TRBJ2-3; no firm D call. The germline CDR1 and CDR2 sequences are MGHDK and SYGVNS. CDR3 size: 15 residues. V dropped 2 bases and J dropped 2 bases, with 11 bases sitting between them. In DNA form, the CDR3 reads TGTGCCAGCAGTGAAACGCAGGAGCCCACAGATACGCAGTATTTT. Its protein is CASSETQEPTDTQYF.

This chain links TRBV7-2 with TRBJ1-6; D may be TRBD1 (5 bases). Germline V gene lookup returns CDR1 SGHTA and CDR2 FQGNSA. The CDR3 is 13 amino acids. V lost 5 bases, J lost 9 bases, and 11 bases lay in between. The CDR3 DNA is TGTGCCAGCAGCCCGGGGCTCGGTTCACCCCTCCACTTT. As protein: CASSPGLGSPLHF.

The V gene is TRBV14, the J gene TRBJ2-7, with a weak D call TRBD1 (6 bases). V lost 0 bases and J 3 bases, leaving 15 bases between the germline ends. The CDR3 is made up of 16 amino acids. Germline-derived CDR1 and CDR2 are SGHDN and FVKESK. As DNA, the CDR3 is TGTGCCAGCAGCCAAGACCAGAGGGGCAGGGGCTACGAGCAGTACTTC. Its protein product is CASSQDQRGRGYEQYF.

The rearrangement uses TRBV19 and TRBJ1-1, with D maybe TRBD1 (5 bases). Trimming cost V 1 base and J 1 base, with 7 bases left between them. The CDR3 is 14 amino acids. Germline lookup yields CDR1 LNHDA and CDR2 SQIVND (reference sequence). The CDR3: CASSIGGRNTEAFF. CDR3 DNA: TGTGCCAGTAGTATAGGGGGACGGAACACTGAAGCTTTCTTT.

The CDR3 DNA is TGTGCCTGGAGTGTACACCGGGAAGGCAATGAGCAGTTCTTC. Amino acid sequence: CAWSVHREGNEQFF. The rearrangement joins TRBV30 to TRBJ2-1, with D perhaps TRBD2 (5 bases). CDR3 length: 14 residues. Trimming pared 0 bases from V and 6 bases from J, leaving 12 bases between. Germline V gene data show CDR1 as GTSNPN and CDR2 as SVGIG (reference sequence).

V gene TRBV18 combines with J gene TRBJ1-1; a possible D gene is TRBD1 (5 bases). Germline V gene data show CDR1 as KGHSH and CDR2 as LQKENI. V was pared by 0 bases and J by 7 bases, with 15 bases between. The CDR3 covers 15 residues. DNA for the CDR3: TGTGCCAGCTCACCACCCTCGACAGCTTACATTGAAGCTTTCTTT. It encodes CASSPPSTAYIEAFF.

The CDR3 coding sequence is TGTGCCAGCAGCCCCGGGGGGGCAGGAAACACCATATATTTT. Amino acids: CASSPGGAGNTIYF. The chain has TRBV9 and TRBJ1-3; possibly TRBD1 for D (6 bases). This CDR3 region has 14 residues. Looked up from germline, CDR1 is SGDLS and CDR2 is YYNGEE. Trimming shortened V by 4 bases and J by 4 bases, and 12 bases separated the two germline ends.

The chain recombines TRBV7-9 with TRBJ2-7; D remains ambiguous. The ends were cut back, 1 base at V and 4 bases at J, with 8 bases in the middle. CDR1 and CDR2 from the germline V gene are SEHNR and FQNEAQ (reference sequence). The CDR3 spans 13 residues. CDR3 region: CASSLGHNYEQYF. The CDR3 nucleotides are TGTGCCAGCAGCTTAGGACATAATTACGAGCAGTACTTC.

V and J are TRBV2 and TRBJ1-3; tentative D call: TRBD1 (6 bases). Trimming pared 0 bases from V and 2 bases from J, leaving 14 bases between. The V gene's germline CDR1 is SNHLY and CDR2 FYNNEI. The CDR3 contains 17 residues. The CDR3 sequence is CASSEALIQGPGNTIYF. CDR3 sequence (DNA): TGTGCCAGCAGTGAAGCTCTAATACAGGGCCCTGGAAACACCATATATTTT.

V and J are TRBV28 and TRBJ1-2; TRBD1 agrees at 12 bases. Germline V gene data show CDR1 as MDHEN and CDR2 as SYDVKM. The CDR3 totals 15 residues. The J segment lost 7 bases and the V segment lost 6 bases, leaving 9 bases of the junction unmatched. The DNA for the CDR3 is TGTGCCAGCAGGGCCTCCGGGACAGGGGGCCGTGGCTACACCTTC. Amino acid sequence: CASRASGTGGRGYTF.

The genes are TRBV6-5 and TRBJ2-7, with TRBD1 matching over 7 bases. CDR1 and CDR2 from the germline V gene are MNHEY and SVGAGI. Trimming at V came to 2 bases and at J to 12 bases, leaving 13 bases not matched to a gene. This CDR3 comprises 14 residues. CDR3 residues: CASSYAGTVAGLYF. The CDR3 region has the DNA TGTGCCAGCAGTTACGCCGGGACAGTCGCGGGTCTGTACTTC.

This clone turned up a few times. This chain links TRBV7-9 with TRBJ1-2; the match to TRBD1 covers 7 bases. The germline V gene encodes CDR1 SEHNR and CDR2 FQNEAQ (reference sequence). This CDR3 region has 15 residues. After removal of 6 bases from V and 1 base from J, the junction contained 8 bases not matched to a gene. CDR3 amino acids: CASRPTGDYNYGYTF. CDR3 in DNA: TGTGCCAGCAGACCTACAGGGGATTATAACTATGGCTACACCTTC.

The chain employs TRBV2 and TRBJ2-5; 9 nucleotides line up with TRBD1. Germline CDR1 is SNHLY and CDR2 is FYNNEI. The junction had 10 bases not matched to a gene; V was cut back by 8 bases and J by 6 bases. CDR3 size: 14 residues. The CDR3 sequence: CASGPGTGRKTQYF. In DNA form, the CDR3 reads TGTGCCAGCGGGCCAGGGACAGGGAGGAAGACCCAGTACTTC.

This chain links TRBV5-4 with TRBJ2-7, with D possibly matching TRBD1 (5 bases). The germline V gene encodes CDR1 SGHNT and CDR2 YYREEE (reference sequence). Trimming left V 5 bases short and J 4 bases short, with 10 bases between. This CDR3 has 12 amino acids. CDR3 coding DNA: TGTGCCAGCAGTTTCTCAGGGTACGAGCAGTACTTC. The encoded protein is CASSFSGYEQYF.

The genes are TRBV27 and TRBJ1-3; D is possibly TRBD1 (5 bases). V was shortened by 5 bases and J by 2 bases, with 7 bases between the two germline ends. The CDR3 has 13 residues. The germline CDR1 and CDR2 sequences are MNHEY and SMNVEV (reference sequence). Here the CDR3 DNA reads TGTGCCAGCAGTCTCAGGGCTGGAAACACCATATATTTT. Translated: CASSLRAGNTIYF.

The genes are TRBV4-1 and TRBJ2-1; D is ambiguous. This CDR3 contains 14 residues. Trimming cost V 2 bases and J 5 bases, with 10 bases left between them. CDR1 and CDR2 (germline): MGHRA, YSYEKL. CDR3 loop: CASSQRVTNNEQFF. The CDR3, as DNA: TGCGCCAGCAGCCAAAGGGTAACCAACAATGAGCAGTTCTTC.

The J gene is TRBJ1-1, the V gene TRBV6-5, with TRBD1 matching 8 bases. The trim removed 4 bases at V and 1 base at J, leaving 5 bases unmatched. Germline V gene data show CDR1 as MNHEY and CDR2 as SVGAGI. The CDR3 is 15 amino acids. The CDR3 reads CASSSHRGSNTEAFF. For the CDR3, the DNA is TGTGCCAGCAGTTCCCACAGGGGGTCGAACACTGAAGCTTTCTTT.

This chain joins TRBV19 and TRBJ2-7; unclear D gene. The CDR3 consists of 14 residues. Deletions cut 7 bases from V and 6 bases from J, with 19 bases between. CDR1 LNHDA and CDR2 SQIVND come from the germline V gene (reference sequence). The CDR3: CASTSPGSTVEQYF. In DNA form, the CDR3 reads TGTGCCAGTACCTCCCCTGGGTCAACCGTCGAGCAGTACTTC.

The V and J genes are TRBV6-4 and TRBJ2-1; the D gene is possibly TRBD2 (6 bases). V lost 0 bases and J 5 bases, leaving 8 bases between the germline ends. CDR3 length: 14 residues. CDR1 is MRHNA, CDR2 SNTAGT, per germline. CDR3 DNA sequence: TGTGCCAGCAGTGACTCGGGGACTCACAATGAGCAGTTCTTC. It specifies CASSDSGTHNEQFF.